This TCR beta chain emerged from a study of blood T cells in healthy people across ages (dated by TCRdb to the mid-2010s). The study in broad terms: Template switching captured roughly one uniquely barcoded TCR beta cDNA molecule per two T cells in model experiments. Age-related changes in TCR beta repertoire diversity were measured in the study by deep sequencing normalized with unique cDNA molecular identifiers. Donors were grouped into four age groups: young (average about 15 years), middle-aged (less than 40), aged (about 59) and long-lived (over 80). Donors of different ages were randomly distributed across sequencing lanes to avoid experimental bias. For two donors (one aged 18 to 29 and one aged 80 or older), the study analyzed two additional independent replicas of 1 million unique cDNA reads from the same blood draw.

CDR1 and CDR2 are drawn from the germline V gene (reference sequence): GTSNPN, SVGIG. Trimming at the junction amounts to 3 bases on V and 8 bases on J, and the germline ends lie 22 bases apart. Measured from the cysteine to the phenylalanine, the CDR3 is 15 residues long. CDR3 DNA is the only sequence kept; it has 45 bases, read in frame from the first base. Overall study outcomes, separate from this receptor: Estimates of total diversity from one million sequenced T cells were regarded as lower bounds and underestimates. Because the CMV infection status of the donors was unknown, age-related changes in expanded clonotypes may potentially have been confounded. The percentage of naive T cells measured by flow cytometry correlated strongly with observed TCR beta diversity. Compared with the aged group, the long-lived group had more naive CD4+ T cells, fewer expanded clones and increased TCR diversity, a pattern suggesting age selection. As age increased, observed TCR beta diversity per million T cells dropped in a roughly linear way, and a significant reduction was already evident by age 40. Bulk unsorted PBMC profiling prevented conclusive comparison of naive and antigen-experienced compartments.

Libraries were built with 5' RACE. The listed sequencing device is Illumina HiSeq 2500. A second PCR of about 6 to 12 cycles was run with a J-beta primer mix and a sample-barcoded 5' primer. A template-switch 5' adaptor carrying 12 random nucleotides introduced a unique molecular identifier onto each TCR beta cDNA molecule. Each sample yielded at least 3 million CDR3-containing paired-end reads. The Mint cDNA synthesis kit, primed by a TRBC-specific oligonucleotide, was used to synthesize first-strand cDNA from all RNA. After uracil-DNA glycosylase treatment, a first 18-cycle PCR used universal primers M1SS and BC2_uni_R on all cDNA. Processing in the source paper ran as follows. Each sample was normalized by randomly selecting 1 million high-quality reads, each carrying a distinct molecular identifier. Instead of being binned into consensus sequences, reads with shared molecular identifiers were discarded. MiTCR, run with a Q25 quality threshold and the strictest error-elimination algorithm, handled CDR3 identification, clonotype clustering and error correction. A nonparametric unseen species model with Euler transformation was used to estimate a lower bound on total TCR beta diversity. TCRdb redid the processing of the public reads, applying fastp at Q25 and MiXCR, and retained in-frame beta chains. Rows merge per CDR3 protein into single entries with the most common DNA and genes. TCRdb's processing, not the study's, gives the V and J calls here. Across this sample there are 600,000 or so distinct CDR3 sequences, with around 21% seen only once. 3.5% to 4% of the sample lies in the top ten.

A remark on this clonotype: Which antigen it targets is not known. Per-nucleotide qualities are absent, and no much larger clonotype sits a single base away.

The donors were 40 or so Caucasian individuals from Russia, aged roughly 6 to 100 years, who were systemically healthy. About 9.1 milliliters of peripheral blood were collected from each donor into EDTA-treated Vacutainer tubes. PBMCs were isolated by Ficoll-Paque density-gradient centrifugation, with at least 6 million obtained per sample. Trizol reagent was used to extract total RNA from the PBMCs, yielding at least 6 micrograms per sample. Naive CD45RAhigh/CD27high T cell percentages were measured by flow cytometry on a PBMC aliquot from every donor. The sequence derives from a man in his 70s in good health. The rearrangement combines TRBV30 with TRBJ1-2; the D gene is perhaps TRBD1, on 5 matching bases. Material for sequencing was blood. The CDR3: CAWSRPGTPSQGYTF. The bases read TGTGCCTGGAGCCGTCCCGGGACCCCCAGCCAGGGCTACACCTTC.